A selection of T cell receptor beta chains follows, all from one sample in a study of CD8+ T cells in alopecia areata. The assay was immunoSEQ multiplex PCR, and TCRdb's table has in-frame clones only and misses some. The repertoire holds approximately 120,000 clones, with around 50% as singletons. Sequencing was carried out using NKG2D-low CD8+ T cells sorted from blood. The source of these receptors is a human donor with alopecia areata. Both conserved end residues are part of each CDR3. Each record gives: CDR3 DNA, CDR3 protein, V gene, D gene, clone size, J gene. The D gene is left open where the match is weak. Some rows mark clone size as missing; the rest say once, few, many or name a class of expanded clone.

TGTGCCAGCAGTGAATACCAAGAGACCCAGTACTTC CASSEYQETQYF TRBV2 NA NA TRBJ2-5
TGCAGCGTTGTCCTTCGGACAGGCTCCTACGAGCAGTACTTC CSVVLRTGSYEQYF TRBV29-1 TRBD1 NA TRBJ2-7
TGTGCCAGCAGTGAAGGTGGGCTAGCGGGGGTCACAGATACGCAGTATTTT CASSEGGLAGVTDTQYF TRBV2 TRBD2 once TRBJ2-3
TGCGCCAGCAGCTTGGAGGGTATAGACACCGGGGAGCTGTTTTTT CASSLEGIDTGELFF TRBV5-1 NA NA TRBJ2-2
TGTGCCAGCAGTTTAGATAAGGGGGGTAACTATGGCTACACCTTC CASSLDKGGNYGYTF TRBV27 NA NA TRBJ1-2
TGTGCCAGCCCCAGAACGACGGACTCCTACGAGCAGTACTTC CASPRTTDSYEQYF TRBV21-1 NA NA TRBJ2-7
TGCAGCGTTGAACTCAGGGCCCAAGAGACCCAGTACTTC CSVELRAQETQYF TRBV29-1 NA few TRBJ2-5
TGCAGCGTTGAGAACCCCGCTAGCACAGATACGCAGTATTTT CSVENPASTDTQYF TRBV29-1 NA NA TRBJ2-3
TGTGCCAGCAGTTACTCAGGGACGGGTAACGAGCAGTACTTC CASSYSGTGNEQYF TRBV6-5 NA NA TRBJ2-7
TGTGCCAGCAGCACAGGGAACACCGGGGAGCTGTTTTTT CASSTGNTGELFF TRBV5-6 NA few TRBJ2-2
TGTGCCAGCAGTGAGGTGGGGAATGAGCAGTTCTTC CASSEVGNEQFF TRBV28 NA few TRBJ2-1
TGTGCCAGCAGTTACGGGGGTGTCAACTCCGAGCAGTACTTC CASSYGGVNSEQYF TRBV6-6 NA NA TRBJ2-7
TGCAGCGTTGTCGGAACAGGGGAGAGCTCCTACGAGCAGTACTTC CSVVGTGESSYEQYF TRBV29-1 TRBD1 few TRBJ2-7
TGCAGCGCCCGGACAGGGGGGGGCGGGGAGCTGTTTTTT CSARTGGGGELFF TRBV29-1 TRBD1 few TRBJ2-2
TGCGCCAGCAGCCAGGTGGACAATGAGCAGTTCTTC CASSQVDNEQFF TRBV4-1 NA NA TRBJ2-1
TGTGCCAGCAGTTCAGTGAAGAACACTGAAGCTTTCTTT CASSSVKNTEAFF TRBV6-6 NA NA TRBJ1-1
TGTGCCTGGGATACAGGGTCCCGCTACGAGCAGTACTTC CAWDTGSRYEQYF TRBV30 NA NA TRBJ2-7
TGTGCCAGCTCCCCGACAGGGACCCAGTACTTC CASSPTGTQYF TRBV28 NA NA TRBJ2-5
TGCAGCGTTGAAGATCCTCGGGGGCTGGGCTATGGCTACACCTTC CSVEDPRGLGYGYTF TRBV29-1 NA NA TRBJ1-2
TGTGCCAGCAGCTTAACAGGGAACACTGAAGCTTTCTTT CASSLTGNTEAFF TRBV7-2 NA NA TRBJ1-1
TGCAGCGTTGTAAACTACGAGCAGTACTTC CSVVNYEQYF TRBV29-1 NA few TRBJ2-7
TGTGCCAGCAGCTTCAGTAGCGGGAGCGAAGAGACCCAGTACTTC CASSFSSGSEETQYF TRBV7-2 TRBD2 few TRBJ2-5
TGTGCCAGCAGTTTATCGACAGCGGAGACCCAGTACTTC CASSLSTAETQYF TRBV27 NA NA TRBJ2-5
TGTGCCAGCAGCCCCTCAGACACTGCCCCAATAAACAATCAGCCCCAGCATTTT CASSPSDTAPINNQPQHF TRBV7-9 NA few TRBJ1-5
TGCAGCGTGGTACCGACGGGGTACGAGCAGTACTTC CSVVPTGYEQYF TRBV29-1 NA few TRBJ2-7
TGCGCCAGCAGCTTCGAGATCGAAGTCTCAGATACGCAGTATTTT CASSFEIEVSDTQYF TRBV4-1 NA NA TRBJ2-3
TGTGCCAGCAGTTCCCTAGCGAGTAATGAGCAGTTCTTC CASSSLASNEQFF TRBV6-6 NA NA TRBJ2-1